This TCR beta chain was captured in a study of cytomegalovirus exposure and HLA in healthy donors (dated by TCRdb to between 2016 and 2019). For the study in its entirety: In an earlier analysis of 587 of the donors, 276 Gb of sequence data and about 110 million unique TCR beta sequences from 150 million to 200 million T cells were reported. The study was designed to test whether signatures of past pathogen exposure could be identified by cataloging public T cell receptors. To predict cytomegalovirus infection status, the study combined high-throughput TCR immunosequencing, statistical association of individual TCRs with disease status, and machine learning. HLA typing included class I and class II loci at four-digit resolution. Among the roughly 430 genotyped donors, around 81% belonged to the genetic ancestry cluster associated with self-reported Caucasian donors. The T cell repertoires of about 700 subjects were profiled by immunosequencing and related to cytomegalovirus serostatus. Donor age, sex, ethnicity and CMV serostatus were collected together with the repertoire data. Along with the roughly 670-subject first cohort, a separate validation cohort of over a hundred different subjects was used. Typing coverage differed by locus: A, B, C, DRB1 and DQB1 were typed in about 620-640 donors, DQA1 in approximately 520, DPA1 in around 600, and DPB1 in roughly 450. In an earlier analysis of over 550 of the donors, high-throughput TCR beta sequencing was used to judge whether each TCR beta V gene segment behaved as functional or pseudogenic. Roughly 5 DR-DQ haplotypes were handled as single units for association and clustering, since linkage in the cohort was strong. Every repertoire in the discovery cohort had been generated on one and the same sequencing platform. Among 300 to 450 genotyped donors of the cohort, an average of about 240,000 unique TCR beta nucleotide sequences were sequenced per donor, 15% to 20% of them non-productive. Genome-wide SNP genotypes for about 65% of the 666 donors were used in a later genetic analysis, which treated that subset as a discovery cohort. Around 320 gigabases of sequencing data and 80 million or so unique TCR sequences were included in an early release covering about 700 HLA-typed donors. To study patterns of TCR occurrence, a later analysis re-analyzed previously published TCR beta repertoires from 666 donors and added high-resolution HLA genotyping. In the later analysis, no new phenotypic data were used to find candidate immune exposures; instead, reliance was placed on TCR beta sequences and their occurrence across donors.

The germline V gene specifies MNHEY as CDR1 and SVGAGI as CDR2. Reading from cysteine to phenylalanine, the CDR3 counts 15 amino acids. Only the CDR3 region is kept as DNA, spanning 45 bases read in frame from base 1. V lost 2 bases and J lost 4 bases, and the count of bases not matched to a germline gene is 5. Concerning this clone: Its recognized antigen is unknown. No base quality information exists; no much larger clone differs at one position.

The library relied on the immunoSEQ multiplex PCR assay. For the multiplex PCR, a mixture combining 60 forward primers for TCR Vbeta segments and 13 reverse primers for TCR Jbeta segments was used. The CDR3 region of rearranged TCR beta genes was amplified from genomic DNA by a multiplex PCR assay. On the Illumina HiSeq System, the amplified TCR beta libraries were sequenced as 87-base-pair reads. Per the source publication's procedure: A later analysis tallied around 82 million unique TCR beta chains across the roughly 610 repertoires, and around 12 million of those chains were shared by two or more donors. Raw reads were error-corrected and collapsed into unique sequences by a nearest-neighbor algorithm in which closely related sequences were merged to remove PCR and sequencing errors. To assign V, D and J gene segments, CDR3 sequences were aligned to IMGT reference sequences. For a sequence to be retained, a match of at least six nucleotides to both a V gene segment and a J gene segment was required. A rearrangement counted as productive if the CDR3 had no stop codons and remained in frame with V and J, and every other rearrangement counted as non-productive. CDR3 was defined according to IMGT convention as the region running from the second conserved V-encoded cysteine to the conserved J-encoded phenylalanine. In an earlier analysis of more than 550 of the donors, sequences lacking an unambiguous match to a single V gene segment were excluded. In an earlier analysis of several hundred of the donors, a V segment was called functional when productive rearrangements were above 56.7%, and segregating when the standard deviation between donors exceeded 5%. A statistical classification framework was developed to diagnose cytomegalovirus status using the catalog of TCR beta chain sequences. A later analysis assigned V and J genes by comparing TCR nucleotide sequences with IMGT/GENE-DB human TR gene sequences. A later analysis assigned CDR3 sequences and most-parsimonious VDJ recombination scenarios with the TCRdist pipeline. In a later analysis, every TCR beta chain was defined by the combination of its CDR3 amino acid sequence and its V-gene family, and reads without a unique V-gene family were dropped. To address suspected cross-contamination and a sequencing artifact, a later analysis removed several hundred highly shared, low-generation-probability nucleotide sequences. For each public chain, a later analysis derived a clonal expansion index from normalized ranks of inferred template counts within each repertoire. In a later analysis, generation probabilities were computed with a VDJ recombination model fitted to out-of-frame rearrangements, and the resulting probabilities were checked against IGoR. Hypergeometric tests were used in a later analysis to score TCR-TCR, TCR-HLA and TCR-CMV co-occurrence, with a repertoire-size bias correction applied to the TCR pairs. In a later analysis, false discovery rates were estimated by permuting HLA or CMV assignments 20 times. In a later analysis, co-occurring TCRs were grouped using DBSCAN, and TCRdist sequence similarity was added for clustering within HLA-allele-positive subsets. Repertoires with fewer than 30,000 or more than 120,000 public chains, plus five repertoires with anomalous nucleotide sharing, were excluded from co-occurrence clustering. Entries here come from immuneACCESS through TCRdb and include only in-frame sequences with V and J called. Some clones fail to appear in such tables; in the studies checked, an unresolved V gene covers under half of the shortfall, and the cause of the remainder is unknown. That table gives V, J and clone size, and the DNA gave D and trimming. Here the sample has more than 130,000 clones; 70% to 80% occur a single time. Clones ranked in the top ten supply around 4.9% of the sample.

The cohort comprised some 700 healthy bone marrow donors. All cohort members were sampled while nominally healthy, although unrecorded immune exposures were likely present. The donor tested CMV seronegative and was one of the 352 seronegative cohort members. Every donor gave a peripheral blood sample, and the peripheral blood mononuclear cells from that sample were used for TCR beta sequencing. The Qiagen DNeasy Blood Extraction Kit was used to extract genomic DNA from the blood cell samples. Study-level results and caveats: A later analysis reported that several top co-occurrence clusters appeared linked to parvovirus B19, influenza, CMV and Epstein-Barr virus. In a later genetic analysis, a missense DCLRE1C variant was associated with V-gene and J-gene trimming of TCR beta chains, and the association was replicated in an independent cohort. Linkage disequilibrium might explain the correlated functional status among segregating V segments, but an unknown experimental factor could not be excluded. Compared with the approximately 600-donor mean, donors in an Asian-associated ancestry cluster had fewer N-insertions in productive TCRs, according to a later genetic analysis. Most CMV-associated TCR beta chains appeared to be HLA-restricted in a later analysis, and the HLA associations seemed to be driven largely by CMV exposure. The cohort was sequenced for TCR beta chains only, and without alpha or paired-chain data the features that could be detected were limited. Presence/absence analyses assumed roughly uniform sequencing depth across donors, an assumption that may not hold. Most TCR sequences were seen in very few donors, while some public TCRs were found in many individuals. A further reported finding was that TCR beta sequences accurately predicted the HLA-A and HLA-B alleles for most subjects in the first cohort. When HLA alleles, especially DR and DQ, strongly co-occurred, TCR associations were difficult to assign to individual alleles. In the study, some 160 TCR beta chains were listed as associated with cytomegalovirus. In a later analysis, some 17,000 TCR beta sequences were associated with specific HLA alleles at a false discovery rate of 0.05. Broadly in line with IMGT annotations, most TCR beta V segments showed up in productive rearrangements about 90% or about 30% of the time in an earlier analysis of 450 to 750 of the donors. Because counts were too low, some 17 rarely observed V segments, including chromosome 9 orphons, were left out of the earlier analysis of some 640 of the donors. A few of the identified cytomegalovirus-associated TCR beta chains were confirmed in vitro to be specific for cytomegalovirus antigens. For the cohort, immune exposure information was limited to CMV serostatus. According to a later analysis, TCR association rates differed among HLA loci, with DRB1 alleles showing the most associated TCRs and HLA-C alleles showing the fewest. Because some donors lacked HLA typing at each locus, the association tests relied only on the typed subset. The authors suggested that the approach could potentially be extended to other disease states and immunological phenotypes. Cytomegalovirus status was reported to be diagnosed by the classifier with high specificity and sensitivity in both the original and validation cohorts. A later analysis found that HLA-associated TCR beta chains were more clonally expanded and had lower generation probabilities than equally common non-associated chains. A cluster of highly shared sequence variants was judged likely to represent a technical artifact of the sequencing pipeline. Some IMGT-functional V segments, including TRBV6-2 and TRBV6-3, could not be told apart with the 87-base-pair reads, so those segments were excluded.

Recombination joined TRBV6-5 with TRBJ2-3; 8 junctional bases match TRBD1. Source material: PBMCs. This TCR derives from a male donor in good health and CMV-seronegative. The CDR3 protein sequence reads: CASSYGDRTPDTQYF. At the DNA level, the sequence is TGTGCCAGCAGTTACGGGGACAGGACGCCAGATACGCAGTATTTT.